These 21 T cell receptor beta chains came from one sample sequenced in a study of naive and memory T cell subsets. An equimolar mix of two oligonucleotides served as the beta constant-region primer for TRBC1 and TRBC2. In TCRdb, the UMI-ligation and nested PCR reads were re-called with MiXCR into one record per CDR3 protein. The sample holds approximately 85,000 distinct CDR3 sequences; 7% to 8% are singletons and the top ten take 1.6%. What was sequenced was central memory CD4+ T cells from blood. Receptors were obtained from a human donor in good health.

This sequence joins TRBV6-6 and TRBJ1-2; D not certain. The germline CDR1 and CDR2 sequences are MNHNY and SVGAGI (reference sequence). This CDR3 has 14 amino acids. Trimming cost V 2 bases and J 2 bases, with 9 bases left between them. The CDR3 coding sequence is TGTGCCAGCAGTTACCGGGTGGGGAACTATGGCTACACCTTC. It is translated as CASSYRVGNYGYTF.

This clonotype was counted ten times or more. This sequence joins TRBV6-2 or TRBV6-3 and TRBJ1-1; D might be TRBD1 (5 bases). V was clipped by 4 bases and J by 5 bases, with 23 bases between them. This CDR3 has 17 amino acids. From germline, CDR1 is MNHEY and CDR2 SVGEGT. The CDR3 sequence: CASSLAGDTAVRTEAFF. In nucleotides, the CDR3 is TGTGCCAGCAGTTTGGCGGGGGATACGGCCGTACGGACTGAAGCTTTCTTT.

This clonotype was picked up many times. CDR3 region: CASSLVTDLGGQYF. The CDR3 DNA is TGTGCCAGCAGCCTAGTGACCGATCTAGGTGGGCAGTATTTT. The chain couples TRBV6-2 or TRBV6-3 to TRBJ2-3; no firm D call. This CDR3 has 14 amino acids. CDR1 and CDR2 (germline): MNHEY, SVGEGT. V gave up 6 bases and J gave up 11 bases, with 21 bases separating them.

This clonotype appeared many times. V gene TRBV5-1 combines with J gene TRBJ2-7; 8 bases fit TRBD1. Trimming cost V 3 bases and J 4 bases; bases outside gene matches: 9. CDR1 is SGHRS and CDR2 is YFSETQ in the germline V gene. The CDR3 runs 15 residues. The CDR3 nucleotides are TGCGCCAGCAGCTCGGCCGGACAGGGAGGATACGAGCAGTACTTC. Its protein is CASSSAGQGGYEQYF.

This sequence joins TRBV6-2 or TRBV6-3 and TRBJ2-2, with D perhaps TRBD2 (5 bases). Germline CDR1 reads MNHEY; CDR2 reads SVGEGT. The V end was cut by 7 bases, the J end by 1 base, with 16 bases between. The CDR3 runs to 16 residues. DNA for the CDR3: TGTGCCAGCAATCCTTCCTGGGGAGTGAACACCGGGGAGCTGTTTTTT. It specifies CASNPSWGVNTGELFF.

This clonotype was seen a few times. The chain joins TRBV20-1 to TRBJ2-7; D is uncertain. The CDR3 runs 16 residues. V lost 5 bases and J lost 1, with 21 bases in between. In germline, CDR1 is DFQATT, CDR2 SNEGSKA (reference sequence). CDR3 bases: TGCAGTGCTGAAGGCGCAGTACCCCACGGTTCCTACGAGCAGTACTTC. This encodes CSAEGAVPHGSYEQYF.

This clonotype came up many times. The J gene is TRBJ1-1, the V gene TRBV7-2; D gene unclear. V dropped 2 bases and J dropped 10 bases, with 11 bases sitting between them. The CDR3 contains 12 residues. Germline V CDR1 and CDR2: SGHTA, FQGNSA. CDR3 loop: CASSLSSFGAFF. In DNA form, the CDR3 reads TGTGCCAGCAGCTTAAGCAGTTTTGGAGCTTTCTTT.

The chain is built from TRBV5-4 and TRBJ2-3; possibly TRBD2 for D (5 bases). V was trimmed by 5 bases and J by 2 bases, leaving 15 bases between them. The CDR3 has 15 residues. Germline assignment: CDR1 SGHNT and CDR2 YYREEE (reference sequence). The DNA for the CDR3 is TGTGCCAGCAGAACCGGCGGAGGTAACACAGATACGCAGTATTTT. Encoded protein: CASRTGGGNTDTQYF.

Many counts were recorded for this clonotype. V is TRBV9 and J is TRBJ2-3; D remains unclear. The CDR3 has 14 residues. V dropped 5 bases and J dropped 0 bases, with 10 bases sitting between them. The V gene's germline CDR1 is SGDLS and CDR2 YYNGEE. This CDR3 reads CASSTGRSTDTQYF. The CDR3 coding sequence is TGTGCCAGCAGTACGGGCCGGAGCACAGATACGCAGTATTTT.

This clonotype has at least ten counts. The chain joins TRBV7-2 to TRBJ1-2, with D unclear. This CDR3 is built from 12 residues. Per germline, CDR1 SGHTA and CDR2 FQGNSA. V was clipped by 7 bases and J by 4 bases, with 10 bases between them. The CDR3 loop is CASTEASYGYTF. CDR3 DNA: TGTGCCAGCACTGAGGCTTCCTATGGCTACACCTTC.

This clonotype was seen ten or more times. This chain joins TRBV11-2 and TRBJ2-6; 10 nucleotides match TRBD1. Germline V gene data show CDR1 as SGHAT and CDR2 as FQNNGV. CDR3 length: 18 residues. The V and J ends lost 4 bases and 1 base, in that order; junction bases with no gene match: 7. This CDR3 reads CASSYGQGEVSGANVLTF. The CDR3 nucleotides are TGTGCCAGCAGCTACGGACAGGGGGAGGTATCTGGGGCCAACGTCCTGACTTTC.

The table lists this clonotype with a count of one. The chain uses TRBV18 and TRBJ2-6; D is ambiguous. Germline V CDR1 and CDR2: KGHSH, LQKENI. This CDR3 contains 14 residues. Trimming shortened V by 6 bases and J by 0 bases, and 6 bases separated the two germline ends. The CDR3 DNA follows: TGTGCCAGCTCCAGCGACTCTGGGGCCAACGTCCTGACTTTC. Amino acid sequence: CASSSDSGANVLTF. Variable domain in full (rest from reference TRBV18 and TRBJ2-6): NAGVMQNPRHLVRRRGQEARLRCSPMKGHSHVYWYRQLPEEGLKFMVYLQKENIIDESGMPKERFSAEFPKEGPSILRIQQVVRGDSAAYFCASSSDSGANVLTFGAGSRLTVL.

In this sample, this clonotype turned up many times. V is TRBV29-1 and J is TRBJ2-5, with TRBD2 identical over 7 bases. This CDR3 region has 12 residues. Trimming at V came to 8 bases and at J to 4 bases, leaving 7 bases not matched to a gene. Germline V CDR1 and CDR2: SQVTM, ANQGSEA. CDR3 in amino acids: CSSYPGGETQYF. The CDR3 nucleotides read TGCAGCTCATACCCGGGGGGAGAGACCCAGTACTTC.

A few counts support this clonotype. CDR3 protein: CASSQSGGTPYNEQFF. The CDR3 DNA reads as TGTGCCAGCAGCCAGAGCGGGGGGACGCCTTACAATGAGCAGTTCTTC. The V gene is TRBV3-1, the J gene TRBJ2-1; 9 nucleotides agree with TRBD2. With 3 bases clipped from V and 4 bases from J, the junction kept 7 bases outside the gene matches. Germline V lookup: CDR1 LGHDT, CDR2 YNNKEL (reference sequence). The CDR3 spans 16 residues.

The sample holds a few counts of this clonotype. V and J are TRBV3-1 and TRBJ2-7; 8 nucleotides line up with TRBD1. Germline V gives CDR1 LGHDT, CDR2 YNNKEL (reference sequence). Trimming at V came to 2 bases and at J to 6 bases, leaving 6 bases not matched to a gene. The CDR3 is 14 amino acids. The CDR3 region is CASSQLDRVSEQYF. The CDR3 region has the DNA TGTGCCAGCAGCCAATTGGACAGGGTGTCCGAGCAGTACTTC.

A remark on this clonotype: A much more abundant neighbour one base away suggests this may be a read error. The rearrangement joins TRBV3-1 to TRBJ1-2; no reliable D call. Germline values: CDR1 LGHDT, CDR2 YNNKEL (reference sequence). The CDR3 runs 13 residues. The CDR3 DNA is TGTGCCTGCAGCCACCAAGGGAACTATGGCTACACCTTC. It yields the protein CACSHQGNYGYTF.

This clonotype was seen repeatedly, ten times or more. Here the CDR3 reads CASSLGRWNTEAFF. Here the CDR3 DNA reads TGTGCCAGCAGTCTCGGACGGTGGAACACTGAAGCTTTCTTT. The gene calls are TRBV6-1 and TRBJ1-1; D is uncertain. With 5 bases removed from V and 1 base from J, the gap between germline ends came to 11 bases. From germline, CDR1 is MNHNS and CDR2 SASEGT. The CDR3 runs to 14 residues.

There are many counts of this clonotype. CDR3 residues: CSARAGSGNQPQHF. The CDR3 coding sequence is TGCAGTGCTAGAGCAGGGAGCGGCAATCAGCCCCAGCATTTT. This chain uses TRBV20-1 with TRBJ1-5; TRBD1 might be the D (5 bases). This CDR3 region has 14 residues. Germline CDR1 DFQATT, CDR2 SNEGSKA (reference sequence). V was cut by 1 base and J by 2 bases, with 9 bases left in between.

By share, this clonotype counts as medium-sized (0.01 to 0.1%). V usage is TRBV19 and J usage is TRBJ1-1; D is perhaps TRBD1 (5 bases). CDR1 and CDR2 from the germline V gene are LNHDA and SQIVND (reference sequence). CDR3 length: 14 residues. The V end lost 3 bases, the J end lost 4 bases, and 12 bases lay between the germline ends. The CDR3 spells CASSIPGKSTEAFF. Written as DNA, the CDR3 is TGTGCCAGTAGTATCCCAGGGAAGAGCACTGAAGCTTTCTTT.

This clonotype was seen many times. This sequence joins TRBV6-6 and TRBJ1-5; 9 bases map to TRBD1. Trimming cost V 7 bases and J 6 bases; bases outside gene matches: 10. Germline assignment: CDR1 MNHNY and CDR2 SVGAGI (reference sequence). The CDR3 is 15 amino acids. CDR3 region: CASIPSGTGRQPQHF. For the CDR3, the DNA is TGTGCCAGCATTCCCTCCGGGACAGGGCGTCAGCCCCAGCATTTT.

This clonotype was seen a few times. DNA of the CDR3: TGTGCCAGCAGACGGACTAGCGGGGCCAACACCGGGGAGCTGTTTTTT. The encoded protein is CASRRTSGANTGELFF. V usage is TRBV6-5 and J usage is TRBJ2-2; 12 bases line up with TRBD2. J lost 2 bases, V lost 6 bases, and 4 bases had no gene match. Germline V gene data show CDR1 as MNHEY and CDR2 as SVGAGI. CDR3 length: 16 amino acids.